These 28 T cell receptor beta chains came from one sample sequenced in a study of cytomegalovirus exposure and HLA in healthy donors. The primer mix had 60 Vbeta and 13 Jbeta primers. The repertoire was sequenced with immunoSEQ multiplex PCR; TCRdb's copy has only in-frame clones and lacks some. The table shows approximately 110,000 clones, with about 81% occurring only once. The material sequenced was PBMCs. The origin of the receptors is a woman aged 25 to 45 in good health and CMV-seronegative.

The V gene is TRBV7-6, the J gene TRBJ2-7; 7 positions match TRBD1. Germline loops: CDR1 SGHVS, CDR2 FNYEAQ. The CDR3 totals 15 residues. The J segment lost 2 bases and the V segment lost 3 bases, leaving 7 bases of the junction unmatched. The CDR3 coding sequence is TGTGCCAGCAGCTTGGAGACAGGGAATACCTACGAGCAGTACTTC. Translation: CASSLETGNTYEQYF.

This clone has more than one count but fewer than ten. CDR3 bases: TGCGCCAGCAGTCGAACTCCTAGGGGTGAAAAACTGTTTTTT. This translates into CASSRTPRGEKLFF. The chain joins TRBV10-2 to TRBJ1-4; tentative D call: TRBD1 (5 bases). The V gene's germline CDR1 is WSHSY and CDR2 SAAADI. This CDR3 spans 14 amino acids. V lost 5 bases to trimming and J lost 7 bases, with 14 bases between them.

The table lists this clone with a few counts. The rearrangement links TRBV5-6 to TRBJ1-1, with 9 bases lining up with TRBD1. This CDR3 comprises 15 residues. CDR1 is SGHDT and CDR2 is YYEEEE in the germline V gene. The junction had 6 bases not matched to a gene; V was cut back by 5 bases and J by 1 base. The CDR3 region has the DNA TGTGCCAGCAGACCCGGGACAGGGACGAACACTGAAGCTTTCTTT. Translating gives CASRPGTGTNTEAFF.

This clone was detected only a few times. V usage is TRBV4-3 and J usage is TRBJ2-2; TRBD2 matches at 11 bases. CDR1 LGHNA and CDR2 YSLEER come from the germline V gene. CDR3 length equals 17 residues. Trimming at V came to 4 bases and at J to 6 bases, leaving 10 bases not matched to a gene. CDR3 loop: CASSPVLAGGVPGELFF. As DNA, the CDR3 is TGCGCCAGCAGCCCCGTCCTAGCGGGAGGAGTCCCCGGGGAGCTGTTTTTT.

The CDR3 loop is CASSRQSGGLETQYF. The CDR3 bases are TGTGCCAGCAGCCGCCAGTCGGGAGGTCTAGAGACCCAGTACTTC. This chain connects TRBV7-9 to TRBJ2-5; 7 nucleotides agree with TRBD2. This CDR3 contains 15 residues. CDR1 and CDR2 from the germline V gene are SEHNR and FQNEAQ (reference sequence). With V trimmed by 5 bases and J by 4 bases, 10 bases remained unmatched.

CDR3 bases: TGTGCCAGCAGTTATAAGACAGGTCAGGAGGCAGATACGCAGTATTTT. Its protein is CASSYKTGQEADTQYF. V gene TRBV6-5 combines with J gene TRBJ2-3, with D maybe TRBD1 (6 bases). Germline lookup yields CDR1 MNHEY and CDR2 SVGAGI. The CDR3 runs 16 residues. V lost 3 bases and J lost 4, with 17 bases in between.

J is TRBJ1-5 and V is TRBV27; the D is unclear. Trimming left V 2 bases short and J 0 bases short, with 5 bases between. The CDR3 consists of 14 residues. CDR1 and CDR2 (germline): MNHEY, SMNVEV (reference sequence). CDR3 in amino acids: CASSLQNSNQPQHF. The CDR3 bases are TGTGCCAGCAGTTTACAGAATAGCAATCAGCCCCAGCATTTT.

This rearrangement joins TRBV7-2 to TRBJ2-7; TRBD1 agrees at 8 bases. This CDR3 is 13 amino acids long. CDR1 SGHTA and CDR2 FQGNSA come from the germline V gene. V dropped 5 bases and J dropped 7; count of bases not matched to a gene: 7. CDR3 amino acids: CASSEWTGSEQYF. DNA of the CDR3: TGTGCCAGCAGCGAGTGGACAGGGAGTGAGCAGTACTTC.

This chain connects TRBV7-2 to TRBJ2-7; no reliable D call. The CDR3 covers 15 residues. Germline loops: CDR1 SGHTA, CDR2 FQGNSA. V lost 1 base and J lost 1, with 11 bases in between. The CDR3 DNA follows: TGTGCCAGCAGCTTAGGAGTGGGCAGATCCTACGAGCAGTACTTC. This translates into CASSLGVGRSYEQYF.

As to this clone: A read error may account for a junction end that differs from germline. This chain joins TRBV9 and TRBJ2-1; 11 bases map to TRBD2. Germline-derived CDR1 and CDR2 are SGDLS and YYNGEE. The CDR3 contains 14 residues. The CDR3 loop is CANSTSGGLDEQFF. Here the CDR3 DNA reads TGTGCCAACAGCACTAGCGGGGGATTGGATGAGCAGTTCTTC.

The chain employs TRBV19 and TRBJ2-1, with a tentative D call TRBD2 (5 bases). This CDR3 contains 14 residues. V lost 3 bases and J lost 6, with 12 bases in between. The germline CDR1 and CDR2 sequences are LNHDA and SQIVND (reference sequence). CDR3 in DNA: TGTGCCAGTAGTATCGGAGGTATTAGCAATGAGCAGTTCTTC. This sequence encodes CASSIGGISNEQFF. The variable domain in full, completed from reference TRBV19 and TRBJ2-1, reads DGGITQSPKYLFRKEGQNVTLSCEQNLNHDAMYWYRQDPGQGLRLIYYSQIVNDFQKGDIAEGYSVSREKKESFPLTVTSAQKNPTAFYLCASSIGGISNEQFFGPGTRLTVL.

V usage is TRBV11-3 and J usage is TRBJ2-3; 11 bases agree with TRBD2. The germline gives CDR1 SGHNT, CDR2 YENEEA. This CDR3 is 20 amino acids long. V shed 3 bases and J 3 bases; nucleotides not matched to a gene: 17. The CDR3 DNA follows: TGTGCCAGCAGCTTCTTGGAGGGCCCCTGGGGGACTAGCGGAACAGATACGCAGTATTTT. This translates into CASSFLEGPWGTSGTDTQYF.

V usage is TRBV11-3 and J usage is TRBJ2-2, with 13 bases lining up with TRBD2. The germline CDR1 and CDR2 sequences are SGHNT and YENEEA. Losses at the gene ends were 7 bases for V and 8 bases for J; bases not matched to a gene: 16. The CDR3 runs 18 residues. The CDR3 DNA sequence: TGTGCCAGCACGATTGGGGAGGGACTAGCGGGACCCGGAGGGGAGCTGTTTTTT. It codes for CASTIGEGLAGPGGELFF. Based on the CDR3 plus reference TRBV11-3 and TRBJ2-2, the full variable domain is EAGVVQSPRYKIIEKKQPVAFWCNPISGHNTLYWYLQNLGQGPELLIRYENEEAVDDSQLPKDRFSAERLKGVDSTLKIQPAELGDSAVYLCASTIGEGLAGPGGELFFGEGSRLTVL.

This clone was observed a handful of times. The chain is built from TRBV7-2 and TRBJ2-5; 7 nucleotides align to TRBD2. Per germline, CDR1 SGHTA and CDR2 FQGNSA. This CDR3 contains 15 residues. V lost 3 bases to trimming and J lost 2 bases; unmatched junction nucleotides: 6. The CDR3 loop is CASSFSGGRQETQYF. Here the CDR3 DNA reads TGTGCCAGCAGCTTTTCCGGGGGGAGGCAAGAGACCCAGTACTTC.

This chain joins TRBV6-5 and TRBJ1-1; D remains unclear. The CDR3 runs 15 residues. CDR1 is MNHEY and CDR2 is SVGAGI in the germline V gene. Trimming cost V 2 bases and J 4 bases, with 14 bases left between them. The CDR3 protein is CASSYGPRRGTEAFF. The CDR3 coding sequence is TGTGCCAGCAGTTACGGTCCACGGCGGGGCACTGAAGCTTTCTTT.

This sequence joins TRBV5-1 and TRBJ2-1; maybe TRBD2 (5 bases). CDR1 and CDR2 from the germline V gene are SGHRS and YFSETQ. The CDR3 covers 15 residues. Trimming stripped 2 bases from V and 2 bases from J, with 11 bases between. CDR3 protein: CASSLRLATYNEQFF. The CDR3 region has the DNA TGCGCCAGCAGCTTACGTCTAGCAACCTACAATGAGCAGTTCTTC.

The gene calls are TRBV19 and TRBJ1-2; D remains unclear. The CDR3 extends over 13 amino acids. V was shortened by 3 bases and J by 3 bases, with 8 bases between the two germline ends. Per germline, CDR1 LNHDA and CDR2 SQIVND (reference sequence). The CDR3 region is CASSIGVDYGYTF. DNA for the CDR3: TGTGCCAGTAGTATCGGGGTTGACTATGGCTACACCTTC.

There are a few counts of this clone. This chain links TRBV13 with TRBJ2-3; a weak D match, TRBD2 (6 bases). V was clipped by 2 bases and J by 0 bases, with 12 bases between them. There are 16 residues in the CDR3. The germline gives CDR1 PRHDT, CDR2 FYEKMQ (reference sequence). The CDR3 loop is CASSLLAEISTDTQYF. The CDR3 DNA follows: TGTGCCAGCAGCTTATTAGCGGAGATTAGCACAGATACGCAGTATTTT.

The genes are TRBV7-9 and TRBJ2-5; no clear D gene. TRBJ2-7 explains the end of the DNA better; the J call may be wrong. From germline, CDR1 is SEHNR and CDR2 FQNEAQ (reference sequence). This CDR3 is 15 amino acids long. The CDR3 region has the DNA TGTGCCAGCAGCGGAGATGGATACTTGAAATACGAGCAGTACTTC. Translation gives CASSGDGYLKYEQYF.

The chain recombines TRBV7-3 with TRBJ2-1; 13 bases align to TRBD2. With V trimmed by 2 bases and J by 3 bases, 4 bases remained unmatched. The germline gives CDR1 SGHTA, CDR2 FQGTGA. The CDR3 contains 17 residues. The CDR3 reads CASSLGTSGDNYNEQFF. CDR3 nucleotide sequence: TGTGCCAGCAGCTTAGGGACTAGCGGGGATAACTACAATGAGCAGTTCTTC.

The chain employs TRBV2 and TRBJ2-1, with 8 bases aligning to TRBD2. The trim removed 7 bases at V and 3 bases at J, leaving 8 bases unmatched. This CDR3 is 15 amino acids long. Germline V gene sequence: CDR1 SNHLY, CDR2 FYNNEI. The CDR3 reads CASKGTRGNYNEQFF. DNA of the CDR3: TGTGCCAGCAAGGGGACTAGAGGGAACTACAATGAGCAGTTCTTC.

The chain links TRBV28 to TRBJ2-5; possibly TRBD1 for D (5 bases). The CDR3 is 16 residues long. Germline CDR1 MDHEN, CDR2 SYDVKM. Between the trimmed V and J ends, which lost 6 bases and 1 base, there was a span of 18 bases. CDR3 sequence reads: CASSTPASQGQETQYF. CDR3 bases: TGTGCCAGCAGCACTCCCGCTTCCCAGGGCCAAGAGACCCAGTACTTC.

The V call is TRBV7-8, the J call TRBJ1-1; D gene ambiguous. CDR1 is SGHVS and CDR2 is FQNEAQ in the germline V gene. This CDR3 is built from 12 residues. Trimming cost V 1 base and J 6 bases, with 6 bases left between them. CDR3 sequence: CASSLVGPEAFF. The CDR3 DNA reads TGTGCCAGCAGCTTAGTTGGGCCTGAAGCTTTCTTT.

The V and J genes are TRBV5-1 and TRBJ2-1; D gene ambiguous. The V and J ends lost 0 bases and 1 base respectively, with 8 bases between them. Germline values: CDR1 SGHRS, CDR2 YFSETQ. CDR3 size: 15 residues. CDR3 nucleotide sequence: TGCGCCAGCAGCTTGGGCCGAGAGTCCTACAATGAGCAGTTCTTC. This sequence encodes CASSLGRESYNEQFF.

Concerning this clone itself: Distinct nucleotide sequences in the sample also encode this CDR3. This rearrangement joins TRBV18 to TRBJ2-7; TRBD2 matches at 7 bases. The ends lost 2 bases at V and 3 bases at J; junction bases unmatched: 4. Germline V gene lookup returns CDR1 KGHSH and CDR2 LQKENI. The CDR3 is made up of 14 amino acids. The CDR3: CASSPGTGGYEQYF. CDR3 bases: TGTGCCAGCTCACCAGGGACGGGGGGCTACGAGCAGTACTTC. The full variable domain, rest sourced from reference TRBV18 and TRBJ2-7, is NAGVMQNPRHLVRRRGQEARLRCSPMKGHSHVYWYRQLPEEGLKFMVYLQKENIIDESGMPKERFSAEFPKEGPSILRIQQVVRGDSAAYFCASSPGTGGYEQYFGPGTRLTVT.

This chain links TRBV25-1 with TRBJ1-3, with D unclear. The germline V gene encodes CDR1 MGHDK and CDR2 SYGVNS. The CDR3 is 13 amino acids. The V and J ends lost 5 bases and 0 bases respectively, with 5 bases between them. The CDR3 nucleotides read TGTGCCAGCAGTCGGGGCTCTGGAAACACCATATATTTT. Its translation: CASSRGSGNTIYF.

The gene calls are TRBV29-1 and TRBJ2-5; 7 bases agree with TRBD2. The J call may not be correct, given that the DNA end is closer to TRBJ2-7. Germline V gene data show CDR1 as SQVTM and CDR2 as ANQGSEA. The CDR3 has 15 amino acids. CDR3 DNA: TGCAGCGTTGTTTACGAGCGGGACGGAGCCTACGAGCAGTACTTC. Its protein product is CSVVYERDGAYEQYF.

The chain combines TRBV20-1 with TRBJ1-1, with D perhaps TRBD1 (5 bases). The CDR3 sequence is 11 residues long. Deletions cut 1 base from V and 8 bases from J, with 8 bases between. Germline V gene data show CDR1 as DFQATT and CDR2 as SNEGSKA (reference sequence). The CDR3 protein is CSARGGREAFF. Here the CDR3 DNA reads TGCAGTGCTAGAGGGGGCCGCGAAGCTTTCTTT.